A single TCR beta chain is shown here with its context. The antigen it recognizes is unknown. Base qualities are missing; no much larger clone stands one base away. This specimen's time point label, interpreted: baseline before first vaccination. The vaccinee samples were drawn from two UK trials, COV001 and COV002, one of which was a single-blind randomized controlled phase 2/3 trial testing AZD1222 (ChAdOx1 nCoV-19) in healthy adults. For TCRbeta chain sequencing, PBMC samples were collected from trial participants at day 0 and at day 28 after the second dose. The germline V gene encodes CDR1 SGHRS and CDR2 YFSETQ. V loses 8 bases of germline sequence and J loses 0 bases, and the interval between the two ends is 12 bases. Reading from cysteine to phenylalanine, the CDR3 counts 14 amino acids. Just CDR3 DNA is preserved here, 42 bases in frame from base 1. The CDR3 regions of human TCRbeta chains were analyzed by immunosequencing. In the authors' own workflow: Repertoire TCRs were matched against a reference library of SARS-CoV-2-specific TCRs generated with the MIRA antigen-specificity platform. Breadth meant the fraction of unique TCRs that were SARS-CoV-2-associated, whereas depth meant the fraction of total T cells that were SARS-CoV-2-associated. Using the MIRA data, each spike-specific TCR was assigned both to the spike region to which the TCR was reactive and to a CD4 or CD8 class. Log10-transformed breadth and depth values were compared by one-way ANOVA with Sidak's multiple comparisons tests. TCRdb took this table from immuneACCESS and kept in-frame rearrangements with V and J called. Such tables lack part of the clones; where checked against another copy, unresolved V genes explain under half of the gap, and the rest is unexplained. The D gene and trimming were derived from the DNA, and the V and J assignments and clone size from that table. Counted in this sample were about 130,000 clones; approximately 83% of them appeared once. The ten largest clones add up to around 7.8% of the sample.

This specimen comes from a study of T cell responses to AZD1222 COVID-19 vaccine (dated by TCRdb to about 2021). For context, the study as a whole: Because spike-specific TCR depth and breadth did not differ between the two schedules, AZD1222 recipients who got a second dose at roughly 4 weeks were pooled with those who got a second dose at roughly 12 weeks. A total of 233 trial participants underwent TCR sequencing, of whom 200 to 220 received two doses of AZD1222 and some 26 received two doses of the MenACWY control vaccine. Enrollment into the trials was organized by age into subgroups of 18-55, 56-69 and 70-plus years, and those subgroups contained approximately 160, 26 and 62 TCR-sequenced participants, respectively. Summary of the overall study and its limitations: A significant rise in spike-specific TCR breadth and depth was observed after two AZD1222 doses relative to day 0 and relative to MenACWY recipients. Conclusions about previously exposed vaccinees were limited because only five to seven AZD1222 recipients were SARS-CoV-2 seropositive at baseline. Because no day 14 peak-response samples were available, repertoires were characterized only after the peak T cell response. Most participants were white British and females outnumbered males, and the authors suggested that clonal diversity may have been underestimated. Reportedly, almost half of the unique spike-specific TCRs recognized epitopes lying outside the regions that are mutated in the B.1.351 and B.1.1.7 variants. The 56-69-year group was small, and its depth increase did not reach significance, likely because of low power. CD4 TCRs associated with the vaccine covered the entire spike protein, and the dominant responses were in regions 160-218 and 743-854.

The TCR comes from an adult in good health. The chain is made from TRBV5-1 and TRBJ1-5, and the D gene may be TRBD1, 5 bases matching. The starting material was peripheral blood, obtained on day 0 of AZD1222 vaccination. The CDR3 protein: CARAEGHSNQPQHF. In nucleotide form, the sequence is TGCGCCAGGGCAGAGGGGCATAGCAATCAGCCCCAGCATTTT.